One sample yielded the 22 T cell receptor beta chains listed below, sequenced in a study of molecular identifiers for immune sequencing clone quantification. One entry per CDR3 protein results from TCRdb running MiXCR on the PCR reads. There are about 510,000 distinct CDR3 sequences in the sample; 20% to 25% occur only once, and 0.7% to 1% lies in the top ten. Material for sequencing was naive CD8+ T cells from blood, with Jurkat cell RNA spiked in. Subset described: FACS-sorted CD8+CD4-CCR7+CD45RA+ naive T cells. The receptors were sampled from a human donor in good health. Some libraries in this study had Jurkat cell RNA spiked in.

Points on this clonotype: A much larger clonotype is one base distant, so this may be a read error. This chain joins TRBV7-9 and TRBJ2-2; 9 bases align to TRBD1. The CDR3 has 15 residues. Looked up from germline, CDR1 is SEHNR and CDR2 is FQNEAQ (reference sequence). The DNA of the CDR3 is TGTGCCGGCAGACCGGGACAGGGCGGCCCCGGGGAGCTGTTTTTT. The encoded protein is CAGRPGQGGPGELFF.

This clonotype occurred a few times. The rearrangement uses TRBV6-2 or TRBV6-3 and TRBJ2-7, with 7 positions matching TRBD1. Germline V gene data show CDR1 as MNHEY and CDR2 as SVGEGT. V dropped 7 bases and J dropped 2; count of bases not matched to a gene: 5. CDR3 length: 13 residues. This CDR3 reads CASKSGGPYEQYF. CDR3 DNA: TGTGCCAGCAAGTCAGGGGGTCCCTACGAGCAGTACTTC.

This sequence joins TRBV6-5 and TRBJ1-2; D uncertain. Per the germline V gene, CDR1 is MNHEY and CDR2 is SVGAGI. The CDR3 is 12 amino acids. Trimming stripped 4 bases from V and 9 bases from J, with 12 bases between. CDR3 sequence reads: CASSFNKECYTF. CDR3 in DNA: TGTGCCAGCAGTTTTAACAAAGAGTGCTACACCTTC.

Ten or more counts support this clonotype. V and J are TRBV24-1 and TRBJ1-5; TRBD1 aligns across 10 bases. Germline CDR1 KGHDR, CDR2 SFDVKD. V shed 4 bases and J 7 bases; nucleotides not matched to a gene: 12. CDR3 length equals 17 residues. Here the CDR3 reads CATSDNTGTGVSQPQHF. CDR3 nucleotide sequence: TGTGCCACCAGTGACAATACCGGGACAGGGGTAAGCCAGCCCCAGCATTTT.

This clonotype was counted only a few times. J is TRBJ2-3 and V is TRBV7-9; 10 bases align to TRBD1. After removal of 6 bases from V and 2 bases from J, the junction contained 8 bases not matched to a gene. The CDR3 length is 16 residues. The germline gives CDR1 SEHNR, CDR2 FQNEAQ (reference sequence). In nucleotides, the CDR3 is TGTGCCAGCAGTTTTCTCGACAGGGGGCACACAGATACGCAGTATTTT. This sequence encodes CASSFLDRGHTDTQYF.

This clonotype was observed at least ten times. The genes are TRBV7-9 and TRBJ2-3; D possibly corresponds to TRBD2 (5 bases). The CDR3 is 13 amino acids. With 5 bases removed from V and 4 bases from J, the gap between germline ends came to 10 bases. Germline V gives CDR1 SEHNR, CDR2 FQNEAQ (reference sequence). Here the CDR3 reads CASSTGNADTQYF. DNA of the CDR3: TGTGCCAGCAGCACCGGGAACGCAGATACGCAGTATTTT.

This rearrangement joins TRBV19 to TRBJ2-2, with unresolved D. V was trimmed by 3 bases and J by 5 bases, leaving 16 bases between them. From germline, CDR1 is LNHDA and CDR2 SQIVND (reference sequence). The CDR3 spans 16 residues. The DNA of the CDR3 is TGTGCCAGTAGTATTTGGGCCTCTCCAGAGACCGGGGAGCTGTTTTTT. It is translated as CASSIWASPETGELFF.

This clonotype has ten or more counts. At one end, the junction sequence differs from germline, possibly due to a read error. The rearrangement links TRBV20-1 to TRBJ2-5, with TRBD1 as a possible D gene (5 bases). CDR3 length equals 12 residues. Germline values: CDR1 DFQATT, CDR2 SNEGSKA (reference sequence). The CDR3 loop reads CSVLTDQETQYF. For the CDR3, the DNA is TGCAGTGTCTTGACAGACCAGGAGACCCAGTACTTC.

This clonotype appeared a few times. J is TRBJ2-7 and V is TRBV20-1; 8 bases agree with TRBD2. The V segment lost 3 bases and the J segment 6 bases; nucleotides outside the gene matches: 10. There are 14 residues in the CDR3. In germline, CDR1 is DFQATT, CDR2 SNEGSKA (reference sequence). The CDR3 DNA reads as TGCAGTGCTAGTGCCCAGACTAGCGAAATCGAGCAGTACTTC. Residues: CSASAQTSEIEQYF.

Regarding this clonotype: It may be a read error: a sequence one base away is much more abundant. The rearrangement uses TRBV28 and TRBJ2-3, with D perhaps assigned TRBD1 or TRBD2 (5 bases each). The CDR3 loop spans 15 amino acids. Per germline, CDR1 MDHEN and CDR2 SYDVKM. Written as DNA, the CDR3 is TGTGCCCGCAGTAGGGAGCAGGGATCTTGGGATACGCAGTATTTT. This encodes CARSREQGSWDTQYF.

V is TRBV12-3 or TRBV12-4 and J is TRBJ2-5; 11 bases line up with TRBD2. J was trimmed by 4 bases and V by 5 bases; bases with no gene match: 6. CDR3 length equals 15 residues. CDR3 in amino acids: CASSLPGLAGETQYF. In DNA form, the CDR3 reads TGTGCCAGCAGTCTACCCGGACTAGCGGGAGAGACCCAGTACTTC.

This clonotype has a handful of counts. The chain is built from TRBV9 and TRBJ1-1; D possibly corresponds to TRBD1 (5 bases). V was pared by 3 bases and J by 2 bases, with 14 bases between. CDR1 is SGDLS, CDR2 YYNGEE, per germline. The CDR3 totals 15 residues. DNA for the CDR3: TGTGCCAGCAGCGGGGGCGAAGGGCCTAACACTGAAGCTTTCTTT. Translating it yields CASSGGEGPNTEAFF.

With respect to this clonotype: A much larger clone differs from this one at a single base, so this may be a read error. This chain connects TRBV12-3 or TRBV12-4 to TRBJ1-2; D is uncertain. CDR3 size: 12 residues. The DNA for the CDR3 is TGTGCCAGCAGTTTAAGGGCAGATGGCTTCACCTTC. This translates into CASSLRADGFTF.

At least ten counts were recorded for this clonotype. V usage is TRBV4-3 and J usage is TRBJ2-7; 12 nucleotides line up with TRBD2. Germline CDR1 reads LGHNA; CDR2 reads YSLEER. After removal of 0 bases from V and 3 bases from J, the junction contained 0 bases not matched to a gene. The CDR3 contains 15 residues. The CDR3 DNA is TGCGCCAGCAGCCAAGAGACTAGCGGGGGCTACGAGCAGTACTTC. It translates to CASSQETSGGYEQYF.

This clonotype appeared a single time. Possible read error: a much larger clone is one base away. This chain uses TRBV27 with TRBJ1-1; D is ambiguous. CDR1 and CDR2 from the germline V gene are MNHEY and SMNVEV (reference sequence). Trimming took 4 bases from V and 0 from J, leaving 6 bases between them. The CDR3 has 13 residues. CDR3 loop: CASSYNLNTEAFF. CDR3 DNA: TGTGCCAGCAGTTACAACCTGAACACTGAAGCTTTCTTT.

In this sample, this clonotype turned up a few times. The chain joins TRBV4-1 to TRBJ2-6; TRBD1 aligns across 8 bases. The CDR3 is 19 amino acids. CDR1 MGHRA and CDR2 YSYEKL come from the germline V gene. J was trimmed by 0 bases and V by 0 bases; bases with no gene match: 7. CDR3 nucleotides: TGCGCCAGCAGCCAAGATAGGACAGGGTTAGGCTCTGGGGCCAACGTCCTGACTTTC. Translation gives CASSQDRTGLGSGANVLTF.

This clonotype has at least ten counts. The chain couples TRBV2 to TRBJ2-3; D not certain. The CDR3 totals 14 residues. Germline CDR1 and CDR2: SNHLY and FYNNEI. V shed 3 bases and J shed 0 bases, with 7 bases lying between them. Here the CDR3 DNA reads TGTGCCAGCAGTGATGGATCTAGCACAGATACGCAGTATTTT. This gives the protein CASSDGSSTDTQYF.

This clonotype has a count of ten or more. The CDR3, as DNA: TGCAGTGCTAGAGACTACGAGCAGTACTTC. It codes for CSARDYEQYF. The chain joins TRBV20-1 to TRBJ2-7; D gene unclear. CDR1 and CDR2 from the germline V gene are DFQATT and SNEGSKA (reference sequence). This CDR3 region has 10 residues. Trimming shortened V by 0 bases and J by 3 bases, and 0 bases separated the two germline ends.

In this sample, this clonotype turned up many times. The V gene is TRBV9, the J gene TRBJ2-3, with D unclear. Germline values: CDR1 SGDLS, CDR2 YYNGEE. Between the trimmed V and J ends, which lost 3 bases and 2 bases, there was a span of 10 bases. CDR3 length: 14 residues. CDR3 sequence (DNA): TGTGCCAGCAGCGCTACACTTTTCACAGATACGCAGTATTTT. It specifies CASSATLFTDTQYF.

Of note for this clonotype: A single base separates this from a much larger clone, so it may be a read error. The chain links TRBV5-3 to TRBJ2-6, with D tentatively TRBD2 (5 bases). TRBV5-3 is sorted into the ORF group, with uncertain function. The CDR3 length is 15 residues. This CDR3 is CARSWFGAGANVLTF. For the CDR3, the DNA is TGTGCCAGGAGCTGGTTCGGGGCTGGGGCCAACGTCCTGACTTTC.

Comments on this clonotype: Given a much more abundant clone one base away, this may be a read error. The chain has TRBV6-2 or TRBV6-3 and TRBJ2-7; D uncertain. Trimming stripped 6 bases from V and 0 bases from J, with 15 bases between. The CDR3 is 15 residues long. Germline V CDR1 and CDR2: MNHEY, SVGEGT. CDR3 loop: CASSPGRPSSYEQYF. CDR3 nucleotide sequence: TGTGCCAGCAGCCCCGGACGGCCGAGCTCCTACGAGCAGTACTTC.

Concerning this clonotype: One end of the junction varies from germline; a read error may be responsible. The chain carries TRBV14 and TRBJ2-1, with D possibly TRBD1 on 5 matching bases. There are 20 residues in the CDR3. From germline, CDR1 is SGHDN and CDR2 FVKESK. The CDR3 sequence: CVSSQEGRVNIGTSYNEQFF. The CDR3 region has the DNA TGTGTCAGCAGCCAAGAAGGCAGGGTCAACATTGGTACCTCCTACAATGAGCAGTTCTTC.